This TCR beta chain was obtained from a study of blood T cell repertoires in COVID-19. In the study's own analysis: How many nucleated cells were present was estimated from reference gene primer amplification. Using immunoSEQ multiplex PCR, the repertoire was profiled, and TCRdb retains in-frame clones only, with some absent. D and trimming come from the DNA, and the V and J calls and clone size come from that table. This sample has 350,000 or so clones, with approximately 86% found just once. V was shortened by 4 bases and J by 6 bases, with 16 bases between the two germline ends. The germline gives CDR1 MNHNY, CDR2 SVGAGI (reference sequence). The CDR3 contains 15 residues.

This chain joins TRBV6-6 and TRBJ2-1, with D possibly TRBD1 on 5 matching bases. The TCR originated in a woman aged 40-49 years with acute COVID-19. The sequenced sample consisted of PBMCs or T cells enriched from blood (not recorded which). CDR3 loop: CASSWGRGGLNEQFF. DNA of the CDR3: TGTGCCAGCAGTTGGGGAAGGGGCGGCCTCAATGAGCAGTTCTTC.